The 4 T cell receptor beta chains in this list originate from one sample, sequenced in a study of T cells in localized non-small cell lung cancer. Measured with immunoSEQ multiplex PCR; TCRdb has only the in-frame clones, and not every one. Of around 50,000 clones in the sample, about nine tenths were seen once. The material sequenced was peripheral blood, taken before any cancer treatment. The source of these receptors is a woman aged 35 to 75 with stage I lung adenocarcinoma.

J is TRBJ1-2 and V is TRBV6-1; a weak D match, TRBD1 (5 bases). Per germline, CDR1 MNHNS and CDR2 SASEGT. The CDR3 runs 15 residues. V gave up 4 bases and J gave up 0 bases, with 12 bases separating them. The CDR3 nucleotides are TGTGCCAGCAGTGGCCGGGACCTGCCTAACTATGGCTACACCTTC. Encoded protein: CASSGRDLPNYGYTF.

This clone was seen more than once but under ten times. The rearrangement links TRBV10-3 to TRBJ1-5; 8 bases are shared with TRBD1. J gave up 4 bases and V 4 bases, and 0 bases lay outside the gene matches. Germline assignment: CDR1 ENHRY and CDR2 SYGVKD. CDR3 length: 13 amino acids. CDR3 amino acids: CAISGTGNQPQHF. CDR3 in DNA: TGTGCCATCAGTGGGACAGGGAATCAGCCCCAGCATTTT.

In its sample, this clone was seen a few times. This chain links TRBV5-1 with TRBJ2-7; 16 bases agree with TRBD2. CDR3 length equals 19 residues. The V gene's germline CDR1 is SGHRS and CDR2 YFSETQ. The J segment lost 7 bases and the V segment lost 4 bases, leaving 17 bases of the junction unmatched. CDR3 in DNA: TGCGCCAGCAGCCCGGGGACTAGCGGGGGGGCCAGGCGAGCTAGAGAGCAGTACTTC. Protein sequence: CASSPGTSGGARRAREQYF.

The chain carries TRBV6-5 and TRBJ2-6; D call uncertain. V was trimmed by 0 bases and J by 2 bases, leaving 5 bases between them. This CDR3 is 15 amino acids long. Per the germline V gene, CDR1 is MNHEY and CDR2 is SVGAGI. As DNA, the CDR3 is TGTGCCAGCAGTTACTCGTCTGCTGGGGCCAACGTCCTGACTTTC. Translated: CASSYSSAGANVLTF.